This T cell receptor beta chain was retrieved from a study of cytomegalovirus exposure and HLA in healthy donors. Germline trimming cut 5 bases from V and 4 bases from J; bases unmatched to any gene: 3. CDR1 and CDR2 (germline): SGHNT, YENEEA. The CDR3 has 15 amino acids. Study conclusions and caveats: With DRB1 most and HLA-C fewest, TCR association rates differed between HLA loci in a later analysis. Later analysis demonstrated an association between a missense DCLRE1C variant and TCR beta V- and J-gene trimming. There were three CMV-associated chains whose specificity for CMV antigens was confirmed in vitro. A later analysis found that most CMV-associated TCR beta chains appeared HLA-restricted.

Comments on this clone: The antigen is unknown.

PCR employed 60 Vbeta and 13 Jbeta primers. Assay: immunoSEQ multiplex PCR; the TCRdb copy retains only in-frame clones and omits some. This sample contains 130,000 or so clones. This TCR was sampled from a man between 18 and 29 years old in good health and CMV-seronegative. The chain uses TRBV11-3 and TRBJ2-5; 14 nucleotides agree with TRBD2. Sequencing was performed on PBMCs. The CDR3 region is CASSEGLAGVETQYF. The CDR3 DNA follows: TGTGCCAGCAGCGAGGGACTAGCGGGAGTAGAGACCCAGTACTTC.